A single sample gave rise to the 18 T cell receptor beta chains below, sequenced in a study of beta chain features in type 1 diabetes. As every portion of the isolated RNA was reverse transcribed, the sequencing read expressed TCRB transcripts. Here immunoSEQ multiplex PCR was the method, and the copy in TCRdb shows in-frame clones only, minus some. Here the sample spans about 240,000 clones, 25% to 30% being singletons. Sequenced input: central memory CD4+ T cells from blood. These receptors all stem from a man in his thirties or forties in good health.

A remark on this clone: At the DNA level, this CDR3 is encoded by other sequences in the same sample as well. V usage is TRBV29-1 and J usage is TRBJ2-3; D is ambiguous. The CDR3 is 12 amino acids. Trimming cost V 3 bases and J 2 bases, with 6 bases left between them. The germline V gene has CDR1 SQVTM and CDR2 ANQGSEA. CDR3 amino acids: CSVEESTDTQYF. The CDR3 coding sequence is TGCAGCGTTGAGGAGTCCACAGATACGCAGTATTTT.

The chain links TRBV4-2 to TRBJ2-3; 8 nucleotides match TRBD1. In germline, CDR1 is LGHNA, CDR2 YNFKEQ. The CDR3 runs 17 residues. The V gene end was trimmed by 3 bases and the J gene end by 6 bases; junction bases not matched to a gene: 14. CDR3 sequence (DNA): TGTGCCAGCAGCCATCGAAGGGACAGGTCGCTTGCGGATACGCAGTATTTT. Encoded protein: CASSHRRDRSLADTQYF.

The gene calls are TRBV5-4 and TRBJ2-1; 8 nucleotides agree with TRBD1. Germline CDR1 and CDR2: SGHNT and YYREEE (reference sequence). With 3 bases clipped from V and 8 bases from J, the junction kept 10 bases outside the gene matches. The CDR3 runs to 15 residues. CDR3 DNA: TGTGCCAGCAGCTCGCGACAGGGGCAGGGGGATGAGCAGTTCTTC. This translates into CASSSRQGQGDEQFF.

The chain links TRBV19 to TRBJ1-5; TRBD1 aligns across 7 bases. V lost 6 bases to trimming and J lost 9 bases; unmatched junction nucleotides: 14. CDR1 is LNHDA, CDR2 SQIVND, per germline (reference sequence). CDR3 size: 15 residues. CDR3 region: CASSTGQLVLGPQHF. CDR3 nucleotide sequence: TGTGCCAGTAGCACGGGACAGCTAGTTCTGGGGCCCCAGCATTTT.

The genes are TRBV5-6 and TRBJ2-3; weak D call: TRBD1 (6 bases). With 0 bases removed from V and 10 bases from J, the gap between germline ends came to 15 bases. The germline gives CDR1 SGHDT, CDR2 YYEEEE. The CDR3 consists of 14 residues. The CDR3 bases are TGTGCCAGCAGCTTGGTGGGGGCTAATACGGCGCAGTATTTT. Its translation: CASSLVGANTAQYF.

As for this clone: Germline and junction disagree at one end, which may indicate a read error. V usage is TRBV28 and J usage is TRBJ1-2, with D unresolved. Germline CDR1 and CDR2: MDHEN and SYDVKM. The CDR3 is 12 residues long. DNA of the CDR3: TGCAAAGCGGCAGGCATAAGATATGGCTACACCTTC. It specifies CKAAGIRYGYTF.

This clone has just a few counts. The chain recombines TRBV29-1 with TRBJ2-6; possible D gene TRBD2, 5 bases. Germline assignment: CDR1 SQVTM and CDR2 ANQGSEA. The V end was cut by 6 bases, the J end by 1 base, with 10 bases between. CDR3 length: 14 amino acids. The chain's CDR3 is CSVPGGSGANVLTF. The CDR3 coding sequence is TGCAGCGTCCCAGGAGGTTCTGGGGCCAACGTCCTGACTTTC.

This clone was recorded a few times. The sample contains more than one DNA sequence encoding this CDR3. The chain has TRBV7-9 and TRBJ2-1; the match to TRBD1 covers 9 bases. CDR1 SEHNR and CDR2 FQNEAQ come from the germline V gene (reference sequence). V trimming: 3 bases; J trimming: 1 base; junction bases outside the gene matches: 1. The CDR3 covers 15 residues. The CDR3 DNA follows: TGTGCCAGCAGCTTCGACAGGGGGTCCTACAATGAGCAGTTCTTC. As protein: CASSFDRGSYNEQFF.

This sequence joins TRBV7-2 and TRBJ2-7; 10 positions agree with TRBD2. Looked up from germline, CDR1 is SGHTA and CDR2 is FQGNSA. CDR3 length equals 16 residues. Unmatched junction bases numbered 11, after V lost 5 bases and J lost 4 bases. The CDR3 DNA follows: TGTGCCAGCAGCACCAAAAGCGGGGGGGCCACTTACGAGCAGTACTTC. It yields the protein CASSTKSGGATYEQYF.

The CDR3 sequence is CATSRDRREKFF. The CDR3 region has the DNA TGTGCCACCAGCAGAGATCGAAGGGAAAAGTTCTTC. The chain recombines TRBV15 with TRBJ2-1, with no clear D. Germline assignment: CDR1 LNHNV and CDR2 YYDKDF (reference sequence). V lost 0 bases and J lost 14, with 11 bases in between. This CDR3 spans 12 amino acids.

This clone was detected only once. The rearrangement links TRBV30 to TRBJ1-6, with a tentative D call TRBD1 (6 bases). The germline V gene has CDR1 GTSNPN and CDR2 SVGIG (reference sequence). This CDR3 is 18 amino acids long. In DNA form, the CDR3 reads TGTGTCAAAAAGAGGGGGAGTAGCGTCAGCTCCTATAATTCACCCCTCCACTTT. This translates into CVKKRGSSVSSYNSPLHF.

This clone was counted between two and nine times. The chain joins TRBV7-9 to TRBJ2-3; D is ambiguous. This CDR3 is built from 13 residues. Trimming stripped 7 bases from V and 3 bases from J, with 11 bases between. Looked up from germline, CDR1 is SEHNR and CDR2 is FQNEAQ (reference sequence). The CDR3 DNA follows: TGTGCCAGCACTTTGTTGAGGACAGATACGCAGTATTTT. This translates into CASTLLRTDTQYF.

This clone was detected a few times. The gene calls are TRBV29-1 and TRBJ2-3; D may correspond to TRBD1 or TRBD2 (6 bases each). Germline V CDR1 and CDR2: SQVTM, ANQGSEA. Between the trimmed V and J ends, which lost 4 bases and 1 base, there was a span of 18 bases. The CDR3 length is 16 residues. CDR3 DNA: TGCAGCGTTGGAGGGGGGCTGCCTACAGGCACAGATACGCAGTATTTT. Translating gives CSVGGGLPTGTDTQYF.

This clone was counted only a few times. CDR3 amino acids: CASSQALGGLYNEQFF. Here the CDR3 DNA reads TGCGCCAGCAGCCAAGCCCTTGGGGGACTCTACAATGAGCAGTTCTTC. The V call is TRBV4-3, the J call TRBJ2-1, with TRBD2 as a possible D gene (6 bases). Trimming left V 1 base short and J 3 bases short, with 13 bases between. Germline V gives CDR1 LGHNA, CDR2 YSLEER. There are 16 residues in the CDR3.

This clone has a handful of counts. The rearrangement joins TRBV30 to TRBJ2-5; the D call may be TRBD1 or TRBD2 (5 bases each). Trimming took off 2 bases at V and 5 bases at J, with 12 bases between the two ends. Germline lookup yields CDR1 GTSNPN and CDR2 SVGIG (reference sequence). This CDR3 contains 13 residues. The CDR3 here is CAWSSGLGETQYF. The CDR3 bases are TGTGCCTGGAGTTCGGGGCTGGGGGAGACCCAGTACTTC.

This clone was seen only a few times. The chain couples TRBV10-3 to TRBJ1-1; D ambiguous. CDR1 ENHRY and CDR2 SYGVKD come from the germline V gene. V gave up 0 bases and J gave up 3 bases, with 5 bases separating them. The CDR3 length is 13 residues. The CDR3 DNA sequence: TGTGCCATCAGTGAGTCAGAGTACACTGAAGCTTTCTTT. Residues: CAISESEYTEAFF.

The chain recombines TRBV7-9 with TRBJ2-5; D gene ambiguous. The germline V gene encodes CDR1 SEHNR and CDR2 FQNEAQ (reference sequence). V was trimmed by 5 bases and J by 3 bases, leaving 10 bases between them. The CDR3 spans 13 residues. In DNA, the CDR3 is TGTGCCAGCAGCGTCGACACAAAAGAGACCCAGTACTTC. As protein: CASSVDTKETQYF.

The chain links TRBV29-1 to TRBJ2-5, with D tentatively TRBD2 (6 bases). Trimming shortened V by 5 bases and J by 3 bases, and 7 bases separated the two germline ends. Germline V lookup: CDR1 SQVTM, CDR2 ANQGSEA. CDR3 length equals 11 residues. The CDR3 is CSVRREETQYF. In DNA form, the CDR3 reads TGCAGCGTTAGGAGGGAAGAGACCCAGTACTTC.